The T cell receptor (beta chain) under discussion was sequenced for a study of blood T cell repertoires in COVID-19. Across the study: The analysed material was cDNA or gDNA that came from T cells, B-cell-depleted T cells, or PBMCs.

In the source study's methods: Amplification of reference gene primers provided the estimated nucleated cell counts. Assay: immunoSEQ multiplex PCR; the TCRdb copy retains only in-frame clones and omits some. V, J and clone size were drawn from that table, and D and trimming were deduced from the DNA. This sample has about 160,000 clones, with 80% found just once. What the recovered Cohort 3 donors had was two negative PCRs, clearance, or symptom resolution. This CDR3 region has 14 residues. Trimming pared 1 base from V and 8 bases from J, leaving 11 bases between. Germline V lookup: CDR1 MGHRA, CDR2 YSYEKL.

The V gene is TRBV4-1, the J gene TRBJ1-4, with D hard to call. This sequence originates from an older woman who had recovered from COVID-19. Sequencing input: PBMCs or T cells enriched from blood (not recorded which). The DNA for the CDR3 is TGCGCCAGCAGCCAAGTTGTTTTCGTAGAAAAACTGTTTTTT. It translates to CASSQVVFVEKLFF.